Each of the 8 T cell receptor beta chains below was sequenced from the same sample in a study of Ad26.COV2.S vaccination and SARS-CoV-2 variants. Treatment given: around 19 received Ad26.COV2.S at low or high dose, single or two shots; a few received placebo; per-sample allocation not given. On day 63 after the first injection, vaccine and placebo recipients gave samples. The data were produced by immunoSEQ multiplex PCR, yet TCRdb's version contains in-frame clones alone and is incomplete. The sample carries 360,000 or so clones, roughly 87% recorded once. This sample comprised peripheral blood, obtained in a trial of Ad26.COV2.S vaccine versus placebo. The receptors here all came from a person aged 18-65 years who received the Ad26.COV2.S COVID-19 vaccine or a placebo.

The chain carries TRBV7-8 and TRBJ2-3; D may be TRBD2 (6 bases). V dropped 1 base and J dropped 2 bases, with 13 bases sitting between them. The germline CDR1 and CDR2 sequences are SGHVS and FQNEAQ. CDR3 size: 16 residues. CDR3 in amino acids: CASSLVGSGTTDTQYF. DNA of the CDR3: TGTGCCAGCAGCTTAGTGGGTAGCGGAACCACAGATACGCAGTATTTT.

The chain couples TRBV5-8 to TRBJ2-1; TRBD2 matches 15 bases. CDR3 size: 17 residues. Per the germline V gene, CDR1 is SGHTS and CDR2 is YDEGEE. V trimming: 3 bases; J trimming: 3 bases; junction bases outside the gene matches: 4. CDR3 sequence (DNA): TGTGCCAGCAGCTGGACTAGCGGGGGGGCCGGCTACAATGAGCAGTTCTTC. Translated, it gives CASSWTSGGAGYNEQFF.

V usage is TRBV29-1 and J usage is TRBJ2-3; D tentatively reads TRBD1 or TRBD2 (5 bases each). V lost 1 base and J 6 bases, leaving 8 bases between the germline ends. Germline CDR1 and CDR2: SQVTM and ANQGSEA. CDR3 length: 12 amino acids. The CDR3 DNA reads TGCAGCGTTGAAGCTTGGGGGGATACGCAGTATTTT. This codes for CSVEAWGDTQYF.

This chain joins TRBV4-1 and TRBJ2-5, with 7 nucleotides matching TRBD1. With 4 bases clipped from V and 0 bases from J, the junction kept 2 bases outside the gene matches. The CDR3 loop spans 14 amino acids. Germline V gene data show CDR1 as MGHRA and CDR2 as YSYEKL. The CDR3 DNA reads as TGCGCCAGCAGCCGGGGACAGAACCAAGAGACCCAGTACTTC. Translated, it gives CASSRGQNQETQYF.

V is TRBV7-3 and J is TRBJ2-1, with D possibly being TRBD2 (7 bases). V was clipped by 5 bases and J by 2 bases, with 16 bases between them. The germline V gene has CDR1 SGHTA and CDR2 FQGTGA. There are 16 residues in the CDR3. CDR3 DNA sequence: TGTGCCAGCAGCCCACAAGGGGGGGCTGCCTACAATGAGCAGTTCTTC. It is translated as CASSPQGGAAYNEQFF. Full variable domain (rest looked up from reference TRBV7-3 and TRBJ2-1): GAGVSQTPSNKVTEKGKYVELRCDPISGHTALYWYRQSLGQGPEFLIYFQGTGAADDSGLPNDRFFAVRPEGSVSTLKIQRTERGDSAVYLCASSPQGGAAYNEQFFGPGTRLTVL.

The J gene is TRBJ2-1, the V gene TRBV3-1 (or the pseudogene TRBV3-2), with TRBD2 as a possible D gene (5 bases). This CDR3 is 14 amino acids long. V was clipped by 0 bases and J by 8 bases, with 11 bases between them. Germline values: CDR1 LGHDT, CDR2 YNNKEL (reference sequence). The CDR3 bases are TGTGCCAGCAGCCAAGAACGTTGGGGAGATGAGCAGTTCTTC. Translated, it gives CASSQERWGDEQFF.

The chain is built from TRBV27 and TRBJ2-7; D uncertain. The CDR3 consists of 15 residues. V was shortened by 0 bases and J by 2 bases, with 11 bases between the two germline ends. Germline CDR1 reads MNHEY; CDR2 reads SMNVEV (reference sequence). The CDR3: CASSLSSFPTYEQYF. As DNA, the CDR3 is TGTGCCAGCAGTTTATCGTCCTTTCCTACCTACGAGCAGTACTTC.

The CDR3 DNA reads TGTGCCTGGAGTGTACGGAGGACAGTCTATGGCTACACCTTC. Translating it yields CAWSVRRTVYGYTF. The chain uses TRBV30 and TRBJ1-2; weak D call: TRBD1 (6 bases). V shed 0 bases and J shed 4 bases, with 12 bases lying between them. The CDR3 consists of 14 residues. Germline lookup yields CDR1 GTSNPN and CDR2 SVGIG (reference sequence).